These T cell receptor beta chains were read from a single sample in a study of shared clonotypes between healthy human individuals. TCRdb's copy holds only in-frame clones and misses some; the assay was immunoSEQ multiplex PCR. Of some 2,000,000 clones in the sample, over 85% are singletons; the top ten hold about 1.1%. Sequencing was performed on naive CD8+ T cells sorted from blood. Receptors originate from a man younger than 30 in good health. CDR3s include the opening cysteine and the closing phenylalanine or tryptophan. The D gene is left open where the match is weak. Clone size is given for some rows only: seen once, a few or many times, or a class if the clone is expanded.

V gene: TRBV7-8; clone size: .; D gene: .; J gene: TRBJ2-7; CDR3 DNA: TGTGCCAGCAGCTTCGACTGGGGGGGCCACGAGCAGTACTTC; CDR3 protein: CASSFDWGGHEQYF
V gene: TRBV27; clone size: .; D gene: .; J gene: TRBJ2-7; CDR3 DNA: TGTGCCAGCAGTCCATATGGAGGCGCGACCTACGAGCAGTACTTC; CDR3 protein: CASSPYGGATYEQYF
V gene: TRBV30; clone size: .; D gene: .; J gene: TRBJ1-5; CDR3 DNA: TGTGCCTGGAGTGTGGGAGTTGGGGGAGGATATCAGCCCCAGCATTTT; CDR3 protein: CAWSVGVGGGYQPQHF
V gene: TRBV28; clone size: .; D gene: .; J gene: TRBJ1-5; CDR3 DNA: TGTGCCAGCAGTTTAAGGGGCAACGATCAGCCCCAGCATTTT; CDR3 protein: CASSLRGNDQPQHF
V gene: TRBV5-6; clone size: .; D gene: TRBD1; J gene: TRBJ2-3; CDR3 DNA: TGTGCCAGCACCCCCGGGACAGGGCTAGATACGCAGTATTTT; CDR3 protein: CASTPGTGLDTQYF
V gene: TRBV6-6; clone size: .; D gene: TRBD1; J gene: TRBJ2-7; CDR3 DNA: TGTGCCAGCAGTTCCCGGGACAGAGCCTACGAGCAGTACTTC; CDR3 protein: CASSSRDRAYEQYF
V gene: TRBV7-3; clone size: .; D gene: .; J gene: TRBJ2-7; CDR3 DNA: TGTGCCAGCAGCTTAGGGCCATGGAGCGAGCAGTACTTC; CDR3 protein: CASSLGPWSEQYF
V gene: TRBV27; clone size: .; D gene: TRBD1; J gene: TRBJ2-1; CDR3 DNA: TGTGCCAGCAGTTACAGGACAGGGTATGAGCAGTTCTTC; CDR3 protein: CASSYRTGYEQFF
V gene: TRBV5-6; clone size: .; D gene: .; J gene: TRBJ1-1; CDR3 DNA: TGTGCCAGCAGCTTCGAGGGTGAAGCTTTCTTT; CDR3 protein: CASSFEGEAFF
V gene: TRBV4-1; clone size: .; D gene: TRBD2; J gene: TRBJ2-1; CDR3 DNA: TGCGCCAGCAGCCTGCGACTAGCATCCTACAATGAGCAGTTCTTC; CDR3 protein: CASSLRLASYNEQFF
V gene: TRBV5-1; clone size: .; D gene: TRBD2; J gene: TRBJ2-5; CDR3 DNA: TGCGCCAGCAGCTTGAGGACTAGCGGGGAGACCCAGTACTTC; CDR3 protein: CASSLRTSGETQYF
V gene: TRBV7-9; clone size: .; D gene: .; J gene: TRBJ2-5; CDR3 DNA: TGTGCCAGCAGCTTCGGGATACTGGAGACCCAGTACTTC; CDR3 protein: CASSFGILETQYF
V gene: TRBV7-9; clone size: .; D gene: .; J gene: TRBJ1-1; CDR3 DNA: TGTGCCAGCAGCTTACCCATGAACACTGAAGCTTTCTTT; CDR3 protein: CASSLPMNTEAFF
V gene: TRBV6-1; clone size: .; D gene: TRBD1; J gene: TRBJ2-1; CDR3 DNA: TGTGCCAGCAATGCCCCGGGGACAGGGTACAATGAGCAGTTCTTC; CDR3 protein: CASNAPGTGYNEQFF
V gene: TRBV5-6; clone size: .; D gene: TRBD2; J gene: TRBJ2-7; CDR3 DNA: TGTGCCAGCAGCTTGGCCGGGGGGACCTACGAGCAGTACTTC; CDR3 protein: CASSLAGGTYEQYF
V gene: TRBV7-8; clone size: .; D gene: TRBD2; J gene: TRBJ2-1; CDR3 DNA: TGTGCCAGCAGCTTAGCGGGACATAGCGGGGGGGCCTACAATGAGCAGTTCTTC; CDR3 protein: CASSLAGHSGGAYNEQFF
V gene: TRBV7-9; clone size: .; D gene: .; J gene: TRBJ1-4; CDR3 DNA: TGTGCCAGCAGCTACCGTCAGGGTAGTAGGAATGAAAAACTGTTTTTT; CDR3 protein: CASSYRQGSRNEKLFF
V gene: TRBV7-9; clone size: .; D gene: .; J gene: TRBJ2-7; CDR3 DNA: TGTGCCAGCAGCTTGGTGGAGGGGGCACTGGAGCAGTACTTC; CDR3 protein: CASSLVEGALEQYF
V gene: TRBV21-1; clone size: .; D gene: .; J gene: TRBJ2-7; CDR3 DNA: TGTGCCAGCAGCAAAGCGCTGGGCTGCGAGCAGTACTTC; CDR3 protein: CASSKALGCEQYF
V gene: TRBV6-6; clone size: .; D gene: TRBD1; J gene: TRBJ2-7; CDR3 DNA: TGTGCCAGCAGTTACGACAGGGGGTACGAGCAGTACTTC; CDR3 protein: CASSYDRGYEQYF
V gene: TRBV6-1; clone size: .; D gene: .; J gene: TRBJ2-5; CDR3 DNA: TGTGCCAGCATCGTGGGCGCATCACGGCAAGAGACCCAGTACTTC; CDR3 protein: CASIVGASRQETQYF
V gene: TRBV7-8; clone size: .; D gene: .; J gene: TRBJ2-1; CDR3 DNA: TGTGCCAGCAGCTCCGCCCTGATAGGACACGAATCGGACAATGAGCAGTTCTTC; CDR3 protein: CASSSALIGHESDNEQFF
V gene: TRBV27; clone size: few; D gene: TRBD2; J gene: TRBJ2-1; CDR3 DNA: TGTGCCAGCAGTTTTAGCGGGGGGTACAATGAGCAGTTCTTC; CDR3 protein: CASSFSGGYNEQFF
V gene: TRBV27; clone size: once; D gene: .; J gene: TRBJ2-6; CDR3 DNA: TGTGCCAGCAGCATCCTAGGGGGGTTCGCTGGGGCCAACGTCCTGACTTTC; CDR3 protein: CASSILGGFAGANVLTF
V gene: TRBV6-6; clone size: .; D gene: TRBD2; J gene: TRBJ2-7; CDR3 DNA: TGTGCCAGCAGTTTAACTAGCGGGTTGGACGAGCAGTACTTC; CDR3 protein: CASSLTSGLDEQYF
V gene: TRBV5-1; clone size: .; D gene: .; J gene: TRBJ2-1; CDR3 DNA: TGCGCCAGCAGCCCCCGCACTAATGATGAGCAGTTCTTC; CDR3 protein: CASSPRTNDEQFF
V gene: TRBV28; clone size: .; D gene: TRBD2; J gene: TRBJ2-5; CDR3 DNA: TGTGCCAGCAGTTATGTCCTAGCGGGGGTTCAAGAGACCCAGTACTTC; CDR3 protein: CASSYVLAGVQETQYF
V gene: TRBV29-1; clone size: .; D gene: TRBD1; J gene: TRBJ2-7; CDR3 DNA: TGCAGCGTCGGGACAGGGAGCTCCTACGAGCAGTACTTC; CDR3 protein: CSVGTGSSYEQYF
V gene: TRBV13; clone size: .; D gene: TRBD2; J gene: TRBJ2-7; CDR3 DNA: TGTGCCAGCAGCCTGGGACTAGCGGGAGGGAGCGAGCAGTACTTC; CDR3 protein: CASSLGLAGGSEQYF
V gene: TRBV7-8; clone size: .; D gene: TRBD1; J gene: TRBJ1-2; CDR3 DNA: TGTGCCAGCAGCTTACCTTCGACAGGGGGGAGTTTCTATGGCTACACCTTC; CDR3 protein: CASSLPSTGGSFYGYTF
V gene: TRBV9; clone size: .; D gene: .; J gene: TRBJ2-7; CDR3 DNA: TGTGCCAGCAGCCCAGGGGGGATGTTGACCTACGAGCAGTACTTC; CDR3 protein: CASSPGGMLTYEQYF
V gene: TRBV4-3; clone size: .; D gene: .; J gene: TRBJ2-7; CDR3 DNA: TGCGCCAGCAGCCAAGCCCTTAGCTCCTACGAGCAGTACTTC; CDR3 protein: CASSQALSSYEQYF
V gene: TRBV6-1; clone size: .; D gene: .; J gene: TRBJ2-4; CDR3 DNA: TGTGCCAGCAGTGATGAAGCCAAAAACATTCAGTACTTC; CDR3 protein: CASSDEAKNIQYF
V gene: TRBV7-6; clone size: .; D gene: .; J gene: TRBJ1-1; CDR3 DNA: TGTGCCACGAGTCACTACACTGAAGCTTTCTTT; CDR3 protein: CATSHYTEAFF
V gene: TRBV7-9; clone size: .; D gene: .; J gene: TRBJ2-5; CDR3 DNA: TGTGCCAGCAGCTTAGATTTTAGCACAGGGAGGGAGACCCAGTACTTC; CDR3 protein: CASSLDFSTGRETQYF
V gene: TRBV7-9; clone size: .; D gene: TRBD1; J gene: TRBJ1-1; CDR3 DNA: TGTGCCAGCAGCGGGTGGACAGGGCTTGGCACTGAAGCTTTCTTT; CDR3 protein: CASSGWTGLGTEAFF
V gene: TRBV9; clone size: .; D gene: .; J gene: TRBJ1-3; CDR3 DNA: TGTGCCAGCAGCGAGCAGGACAGCCCTGGAAACACCATATATTTT; CDR3 protein: CASSEQDSPGNTIYF
V gene: TRBV6-5; clone size: .; D gene: TRBD2; J gene: TRBJ2-3; CDR3 DNA: TGTGCCAGCAGTAATAGCGGGAGCACAGATACGCAGTATTTT; CDR3 protein: CASSNSGSTDTQYF
V gene: TRBV4-3; clone size: .; D gene: TRBD1; J gene: TRBJ2-7; CDR3 DNA: TGCGCCAGCAGCCAAGAGGGACAGGGTGGCGAGCAGTACTTC; CDR3 protein: CASSQEGQGGEQYF
V gene: TRBV7-2; clone size: .; D gene: .; J gene: TRBJ1-4; CDR3 DNA: TGTGCCAGCAGCTCAGCCGCTGGCCCAGGGGTTTTTTTTACTAATGAAAAACTGTTTTTT; CDR3 protein: CASSSAAGPGVFFTNEKLFF
V gene: TRBV7-2; clone size: .; D gene: .; J gene: TRBJ2-7; CDR3 DNA: TGTGCCAGCAGCTTAGGGGCCGGGACGACCTACGAGCAGTACTTC; CDR3 protein: CASSLGAGTTYEQYF
V gene: TRBV30; clone size: .; D gene: .; J gene: TRBJ2-7; CDR3 DNA: TGTGCCTGGAGGGGCATCTCCTACGAGCAGTACTTC; CDR3 protein: CAWRGISYEQYF